This TCR beta chain was obtained from a study of T cell responses to AZD1222 COVID-19 vaccine. TCRdb's table, derived via immunoSEQ multiplex PCR, lists solely in-frame clones and lacks some. The data hold some 170,000 clones, with 85% to 90% observed a single time. A remark on this clone: The antigen remains unidentified.

The V gene lost 4 bases and the J gene lost 5 bases, with 11 bases spanning the gap. CDR3 length: 13 residues. CDR1 is ENHRY and CDR2 is SYGVKD in the germline V gene. Study-wide results and limits: The donor cohort was predominantly white British with a female majority, and clonal diversity may have been underestimated.

This sequence was found in an adult in good health. The sequencing here drew on peripheral blood, taken on day 0 of AZD1222 vaccination. The chain has TRBV10-3 and TRBJ2-5; D remains ambiguous. The CDR3 loop is CAISGPIGETQYF. The CDR3 DNA reads TGTGCCATCAGTGGACCGATTGGGGAGACCCAGTACTTC.